These 28 T cell receptor beta chains came from one sample sequenced in a study of blood T cell repertoires in COVID-19. Only in-frame clones appear in the TCRdb table, and some are missing; sequencing was by immunoSEQ multiplex PCR. The repertoire holds about 230,000 clones, with just over 85% as singletons. Sequenced material: peripheral blood. The receptor set was obtained from a middle-aged man with COVID-19, enrolled during active disease.

As to this clone: At one boundary the junction diverges from the germline segment, which might be a read error. The chain combines TRBV6-5 with TRBJ1-1; D perhaps matches TRBD1 (6 bases). Germline CDR1 MNHEY, CDR2 SVGAGI. The CDR3 sequence is 14 residues long. The CDR3 sequence: CASSPYRANAEAFF. The CDR3 coding sequence is TGTGCCAGCAGTCCTTACAGGGCGAACGCTGAAGCTTTCTTT.

The J gene is TRBJ2-7, the V gene TRBV9; 9 nucleotides agree with TRBD1. The CDR3 is 16 amino acids. V was pared by 4 bases and J by 9 bases, with 17 bases of the junction left unmatched. Germline V gives CDR1 SGDLS, CDR2 YYNGEE. The DNA for the CDR3 is TGTGCCAGCAGCCCCGAATCCGGGACAGGGACCCGGGGGCAGTACTTC. Its protein product is CASSPESGTGTRGQYF.

The rearrangement uses TRBV20-1 and TRBJ2-7; TRBD1 matches at 9 bases. CDR1 and CDR2 (germline): DFQATT, SNEGSKA (reference sequence). The CDR3 totals 15 residues. Trimming removed 3 bases from V and 6 bases from J; junction bases left unmatched: 12. The DNA of the CDR3 is TGCAGTGCTAGTGGGTCCCGGGACAGGGTGGCCGAGCAGTACTTC. Translation: CSASGSRDRVAEQYF.

The J gene is TRBJ1-2, the V gene TRBV11-2, with 12 bases matching TRBD1. CDR3 size: 15 residues. CDR1 is SGHAT and CDR2 is FQNNGV in the germline V gene. V lost 3 bases to trimming and J lost 4 bases; unmatched junction nucleotides: 3. The CDR3 DNA reads as TGTGCCAGCAGCTTGGGACAGGGGGCCCCCTATGGCTACACCTTC. Protein: CASSLGQGAPYGYTF.

This clone has more than one count but fewer than ten. V is TRBV28 and J is TRBJ1-2; TRBD1 matches at 11 bases. Germline V gene lookup returns CDR1 MDHEN and CDR2 SYDVKM. The junction had 4 bases not matched to a gene; V was cut back by 7 bases and J by 3 bases. CDR3 size: 14 residues. The CDR3 is CASNRGQGDYGYTF. As DNA, the CDR3 is TGTGCCAGCAACCGGGGACAGGGGGACTATGGCTACACCTTC.

V and J are TRBV4-1 and TRBJ2-2; possible D gene TRBD1, 6 bases. The CDR3 runs 17 residues. The V end lost 2 bases, the J end lost 0 bases, and 13 bases lay between the germline ends. The germline V gene has CDR1 MGHRA and CDR2 YSYEKL. CDR3 nucleotides: TGCGCCAGCAGCCAATTTTTCAGGACAGCGAACACCGGGGAGCTGTTTTTT. Protein: CASSQFFRTANTGELFF.

As for this clone: Other nucleotide sequences in the sample specify the same CDR3. The V and J genes are TRBV18 and TRBJ2-7; D might be TRBD1 (6 bases). V lost 3 bases, J lost 4 bases, and 7 bases lay in between. The CDR3 sequence is 12 residues long. Germline CDR1 KGHSH, CDR2 LQKENI. The CDR3 coding sequence is TGTGCCAGCTCACCTACAGGGTACGAGCAGTACTTC. Translated, it gives CASSPTGYEQYF. The whole variable domain, remainder taken from reference TRBV18 and TRBJ2-7, is NAGVMQNPRHLVRRRGQEARLRCSPMKGHSHVYWYRQLPEEGLKFMVYLQKENIIDESGMPKERFSAEFPKEGPSILRIQQVVRGDSAAYFCASSPTGYEQYFGPGTRLTVT.

The V call is TRBV6-4, the J call TRBJ2-3, with D possibly matching TRBD2 (5 bases). V was pared by 2 bases and J by 5 bases, with 8 bases between. CDR3 size: 13 residues. From germline, CDR1 is MRHNA and CDR2 SNTAGT. The CDR3 bases are TGTGCCAGCAGTGACCTAGCAATAGATACGCAGTATTTT. Its protein is CASSDLAIDTQYF.

The V gene is TRBV29-1, the J gene TRBJ2-5; 7 bases fit TRBD1. The CDR3 totals 13 residues. With V trimmed by 7 bases and J by 1 base, 6 bases remained unmatched. Germline CDR1 SQVTM, CDR2 ANQGSEA. The chain's CDR3 is CSGSTGIQETQYF. In DNA, the CDR3 is TGCAGCGGGTCGACAGGGATCCAAGAGACCCAGTACTTC. The full variable domain, in which reference TRBV29-1 and TRBJ2-5 provide the parts outside the CDR3, is SAVISQKPSRDICQRGTSLTIQCQVDSQVTMMFWYRQQPGQSLTLIATANQGSEATYESGFVIDKFPISRPNLTFSTLTVSNMSPEDSSIYLCSGSTGIQETQYFGPGTRLLVL.

This chain connects TRBV2 to TRBJ2-5, with 7 bases fitting TRBD1. V was clipped by 6 bases and J by 7 bases; unmatched bases: 8. Germline loops: CDR1 SNHLY, CDR2 FYNNEI. The CDR3 loop spans 13 amino acids. The CDR3 here is CASRPQGVGTQYF. In nucleotides, the CDR3 is TGTGCCAGCAGACCCCAGGGGGTTGGGACCCAGTACTTC.

This clone occurred once. CDR3 residues: CASSTQGSNQPQHF. The CDR3 nucleotides are TGTGCCAGCAGCACTCAGGGGAGCAATCAGCCCCAGCATTTT. This chain connects TRBV6-5 to TRBJ1-5, with D possibly TRBD1 on 6 matching bases. V was cut by 6 bases and J by 1 base, with 10 bases left in between. Germline CDR1 is MNHEY and CDR2 is SVGAGI. This CDR3 region has 14 residues.

The chain carries TRBV19 and TRBJ2-1, with 12 positions matching TRBD2. Looked up from germline, CDR1 is LNHDA and CDR2 is SQIVND (reference sequence). With 10 bases clipped from V and 0 bases from J, the junction kept 4 bases outside the gene matches. The CDR3 totals 15 residues. The chain's CDR3 is CATTSGRSSYNEQFF. CDR3 nucleotide sequence: TGTGCCACCACTAGCGGGAGGAGCTCCTACAATGAGCAGTTCTTC.

The V gene is TRBV30, the J gene TRBJ2-7, with TRBD1 identical over 8 bases. This CDR3 comprises 15 residues. The V gene's germline CDR1 is GTSNPN and CDR2 SVGIG (reference sequence). The ends lost 0 bases at V and 0 bases at J; junction bases unmatched: 4. DNA of the CDR3: TGTGCCTGGAGTGTACTACAGGGGGTCTCCTACGAGCAGTACTTC. The encoded protein is CAWSVLQGVSYEQYF.

This clone appeared a few times. The V gene is TRBV4-2, the J gene TRBJ2-2, with no clear D. V shed 0 bases and J shed 7 bases, with 6 bases lying between them. Germline CDR1 and CDR2: LGHNA and YNFKEQ. This CDR3 spans 13 amino acids. CDR3 DNA: TGTGCCAGCAGCCAAGAAGAGTTCGGGGAGCTGTTTTTT. This codes for CASSQEEFGELFF.

The CDR3 nucleotides are TGTGCCAGTAGTATAGTATCAGGAGCGGTGAACACTGAAGCTTTCTTT. It is translated as CASSIVSGAVNTEAFF. V gene TRBV19 combines with J gene TRBJ1-1; no definite D call. Germline V lookup: CDR1 LNHDA, CDR2 SQIVND (reference sequence). The CDR3 length is 16 residues. Trimming pared 1 base from V and 0 bases from J, leaving 12 bases between.

The chain couples TRBV28 to TRBJ1-2; TRBD1 is a possible D gene (5 bases). The germline CDR1 and CDR2 sequences are MDHEN and SYDVKM. CDR3 length equals 13 residues. Trimming shortened V by 5 bases and J by 0 bases, and 7 bases separated the two germline ends. The CDR3 here is CASSPGANYGYTF. The CDR3 DNA sequence: TGTGCCAGCAGTCCGGGGGCTAACTATGGCTACACCTTC.

V gene TRBV20-1 combines with J gene TRBJ2-7; D possibly corresponds to TRBD2 (6 bases). Germline V gene lookup returns CDR1 DFQATT and CDR2 SNEGSKA (reference sequence). The CDR3 covers 14 residues. Trimming removed 3 bases at V and 2 bases at J, with 14 bases between. The CDR3 reads CSASFLRGPYEQYF. DNA of the CDR3: TGCAGTGCTAGTTTTTTGCGGGGCCCCTACGAGCAGTACTTC.

The chain has TRBV24-1 and TRBJ2-3; 12 bases map to TRBD2. From germline, CDR1 is KGHDR and CDR2 SFDVKD. J was trimmed by 4 bases and V by 0 bases; bases with no gene match: 4. The CDR3 extends over 17 amino acids. The CDR3 loop reads CATSDLPSGGDSDTQYF. In nucleotides, the CDR3 is TGTGCCACCAGTGATTTGCCTAGCGGGGGGGACTCAGATACGCAGTATTTT.

This sequence joins TRBV18 and TRBJ1-5, with a possible D match to TRBD1 (5 bases). CDR1 and CDR2 from the germline V gene are KGHSH and LQKENI. This CDR3 spans 14 amino acids. V was clipped by 6 bases and J by 5 bases, with 14 bases between them. The CDR3 region is CASSPTEGDQPQHF. DNA of the CDR3: TGTGCCAGCTCGCCGACGGAAGGGGATCAGCCCCAGCATTTT. Full variable domain (remainder filled in from reference TRBV18 and TRBJ1-5): NAGVMQNPRHLVRRRGQEARLRCSPMKGHSHVYWYRQLPEEGLKFMVYLQKENIIDESGMPKERFSAEFPKEGPSILRIQQVVRGDSAAYFCASSPTEGDQPQHFGDGTRLSIL.

The rearrangement uses TRBV3-1 (or the pseudogene TRBV3-2) and TRBJ2-2, with TRBD2 matching over 14 bases. The CDR3 length is 17 residues. CDR1 and CDR2 from the germline V gene are LGHDT and YNNKEL (reference sequence). The V and J ends lost 4 bases and 4 bases, in that order; junction bases with no gene match: 5. The CDR3 nucleotides are TGTGCCAGCAGCCGGGGACTAGCGGGAGTATCCACCGGGGAGCTGTTTTTT. Protein product: CASSRGLAGVSTGELFF.

The V gene is TRBV7-9, the J gene TRBJ1-2; D uncertain. Germline CDR1 and CDR2: SEHNR and FQNEAQ (reference sequence). The CDR3 sequence is 14 residues long. V gave up 1 base and J gave up 3 bases, with 9 bases separating them. The CDR3, as DNA: TGTGCCAGCAGCTTAGGCGAGGGCCACTATGGCTACACCTTC. Translated: CASSLGEGHYGYTF.

The chain couples TRBV29-1 to TRBJ1-5, with a tentative D call TRBD1 (6 bases). Deletions cut 4 bases from V and 3 bases from J, with 10 bases between. Germline CDR1 SQVTM, CDR2 ANQGSEA. This CDR3 spans 13 amino acids. The CDR3 reads CSVGRDNNQPQHF. In DNA form, the CDR3 reads TGCAGCGTTGGCAGGGACAACAATCAGCCCCAGCATTTT.

The chain employs TRBV5-4 and TRBJ1-1; a possible D gene is TRBD1 (6 bases). Germline lookup yields CDR1 SGHNT and CDR2 YYREEE (reference sequence). CDR3 length: 15 amino acids. Trimming stripped 4 bases from V and 0 bases from J, with 13 bases between. The CDR3, as DNA: TGTGCCAGCAGCAGTACCGGGACATTGAACACTGAAGCTTTCTTT. It codes for CASSSTGTLNTEAFF.

The chain carries TRBV19 and TRBJ2-7; a possible D gene is TRBD2 (6 bases). CDR1 is LNHDA and CDR2 is SQIVND in the germline V gene (reference sequence). The length of the CDR3 is 14 residues. V was clipped by 5 bases and J by 2 bases, with 13 bases between them. This chain's CDR3 is CASSQGLQPYEQYF. CDR3 in DNA: TGTGCCAGTAGTCAGGGACTGCAGCCCTACGAGCAGTACTTC.

This rearrangement joins TRBV15 to TRBJ1-2; no firm D call. Germline lookup yields CDR1 LNHNV and CDR2 YYDKDF (reference sequence). V lost 0 bases, J lost 4 bases, and 12 bases lay in between. The CDR3 is made up of 15 amino acids. This chain's CDR3 is CATSREQSPGYGYTF. Here the CDR3 DNA reads TGTGCCACCAGCAGAGAACAGTCTCCAGGCTATGGCTACACCTTC.

The chain combines TRBV25-1 with TRBJ1-1, with 7 bases fitting TRBD1. Per the germline V gene, CDR1 is MGHDK and CDR2 is SYGVNS. V lost 6 bases, J lost 2 bases, and 6 bases stayed unmatched. The CDR3 length is 14 residues. CDR3: CASRDDRANTEAFF. CDR3 bases: TGTGCCAGCAGGGACGACAGGGCTAACACTGAAGCTTTCTTT. Full variable domain (outside the CDR3, taken from reference TRBV25-1 and TRBJ1-1): EADIYQTPRYLVIGTGKKITLECSQTMGHDKMYWYQQDPGMELHLIHYSYGVNSTEKGDLSSESTVSRIRTEHFPLTLESARPSHTSQYLCASRDDRANTEAFFGQGTRLTVV.

This clone was observed once. CDR3 protein: CATSTGQGANEQFF. The CDR3 nucleotides read TGTGCCACCAGCACGGGACAGGGGGCCAATGAGCAGTTCTTC. The V call is TRBV15, the J call TRBJ2-1; 12 positions agree with TRBD1. From germline, CDR1 is LNHNV and CDR2 YYDKDF (reference sequence). The CDR3 runs to 14 residues. J gave up 6 bases and V 4 bases, and 1 base lay outside the gene matches.

The chain links TRBV5-6 to TRBJ1-5; no firm D call. Germline CDR1 reads SGHDT; CDR2 reads YYEEEE. CDR3 length: 12 residues. The V end was cut by 2 bases, the J end by 7 bases, with 7 bases between. The CDR3 coding sequence is TGTGCCAGCAGCTTACTAGGACAGCCCCAGCATTTT. This codes for CASSLLGQPQHF.